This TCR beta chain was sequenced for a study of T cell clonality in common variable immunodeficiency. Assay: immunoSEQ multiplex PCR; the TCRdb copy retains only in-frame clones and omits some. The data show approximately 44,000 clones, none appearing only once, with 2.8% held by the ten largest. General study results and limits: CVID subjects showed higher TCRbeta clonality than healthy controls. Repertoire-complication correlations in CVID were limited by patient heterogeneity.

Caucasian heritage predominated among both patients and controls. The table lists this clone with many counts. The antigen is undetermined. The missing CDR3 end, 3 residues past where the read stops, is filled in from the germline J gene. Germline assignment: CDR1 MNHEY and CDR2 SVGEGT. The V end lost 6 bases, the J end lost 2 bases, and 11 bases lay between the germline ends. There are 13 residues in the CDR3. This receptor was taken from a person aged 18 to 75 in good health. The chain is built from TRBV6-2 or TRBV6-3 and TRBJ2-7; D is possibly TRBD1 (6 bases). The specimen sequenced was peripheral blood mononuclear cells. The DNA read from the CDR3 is TGTGCCAGCAGGGACGACAGGCCCTACGAG. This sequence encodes CASRDDRPYE. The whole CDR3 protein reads CASRDDRPYEQYF.